Described below is a single T cell receptor (beta chain) sequence and its context. What it binds is unknown. The data are from a study of T cell repertoires in cytomegalovirus infection. Background on the study: CMV infection together with matching HLA type was indicated by public TCR beta signatures.

TCRdb independently ran MiXCR on the reads; one entry per CDR3 protein. The sample lists approximately 220,000 distinct CDR3 sequences, roughly two fifths occurring once. General study points: Ex vivo responses were dominated by HLA-C-restricted CMV-specific TCR beta clonotypes. People with CMV and the relevant HLA were identified by cumulative public TCR beta family frequency.

Germline-derived CDR1 and CDR2 are SGHVS and FQNEAQ. Trimming pared 1 base from V and 4 bases from J, leaving 17 bases between. CDR3 length: 17 amino acids. The chain recombines TRBV7-8 with TRBJ2-1; TRBD1 is a possible D gene (6 bases). The sequence came from a human donor in good health (CMV status not recorded). Some clones in this sample may be carry-over from other donors' samples. Sequencing used CD8+ T cells from cultured PBMCs, obtained from culture after CMV antigen stimulation. In DNA, the CDR3 is TGTGCCAGCAGCTTAGGGGTCAGGACAGCTGGATACAATGAGCAGTTCTTC. The encoded protein is CASSLGVRTAGYNEQFF.